What follows is one TCR beta chain and its context. The antigen is unknown. The data are from a study of vaccination and CD4 T cells after COVID-19. Turning to the study itself: With a range of 35 to 161, the median interval from diagnosis to drawing post-COVID samples was roughly 91 days. Ranging from 14 to 241, the interval between dose two and post-vaccine sampling had a median of about ten weeks. Cultures designated as controls were supplied with a CEFX pool, an HIV-1 Nef pool, or no peptide.

This CDR3 has 14 residues. In germline, CDR1 is DFQATT, CDR2 SNEGSKA (reference sequence). Trimming removed 3 bases from V and 4 bases from J, with 14 bases in between. An Oncomine TCR Beta short-read assay was used to sequence the DNA from cultured CD4+ T cells. TCRdb used MiXCR to reprocess the PCR reads, holding one entry per CDR3 protein. The sample lists over 20,000 distinct CDR3 sequences; 64% were seen once. As to treatment: approximately nine-day PBMC culture with coronavirus spike peptide pools or control peptides (ViraFEST assay). The TCR comes from a human donor who had recovered from COVID-19. The chain joins TRBV20-1 to TRBJ2-3; tentatively, D is TRBD2 (6 bases). The sequenced sample was CD4+ T cells from blood, cultured in vitro. DNA for the CDR3: TGCAGTGCTAGCGGGAGTGGGTACGCAGATACGCAGTATTTT. The encoded protein is CSASGSGYADTQYF.